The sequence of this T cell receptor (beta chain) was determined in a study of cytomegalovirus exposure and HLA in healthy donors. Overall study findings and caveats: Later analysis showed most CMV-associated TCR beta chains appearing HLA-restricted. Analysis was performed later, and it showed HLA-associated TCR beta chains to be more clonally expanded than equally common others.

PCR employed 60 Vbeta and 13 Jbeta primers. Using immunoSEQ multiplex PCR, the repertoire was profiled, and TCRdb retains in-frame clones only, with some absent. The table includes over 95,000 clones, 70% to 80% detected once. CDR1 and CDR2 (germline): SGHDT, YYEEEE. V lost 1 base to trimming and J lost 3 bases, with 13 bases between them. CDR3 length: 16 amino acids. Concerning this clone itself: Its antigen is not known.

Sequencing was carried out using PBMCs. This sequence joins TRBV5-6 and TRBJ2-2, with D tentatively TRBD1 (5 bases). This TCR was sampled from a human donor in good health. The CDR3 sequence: CASSLTVRQYTGELFF. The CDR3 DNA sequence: TGTGCCAGCAGCTTGACCGTTCGACAGTACACCGGGGAGCTGTTTTTT.